The clone carrying this T cell receptor beta chain showed up many times. Its specificity is not known. Germline CDR1 is SGHVS and CDR2 is FQNEAQ. V trimming: 3 bases; J trimming: 3 bases; junction bases outside the gene matches: 8. This CDR3 has 17 amino acids. The sample is drawn from a study of T cells in Graves' hyperthyroidism and ophthalmopathy. The overall study: The authors collected peripheral blood at initial diagnosis, before any treatment.

Predating any ophthalmopathy symptoms, the blood sample was taken at first hyperthyroidism diagnosis. The authors took PBMCs from roughly 9.3 ml fresh peripheral blood. General study results and limits: Ophthalmopathy cases were set apart from stable hyperthyroidism by a 13 V-J model.

The investigators amplified TCR beta CDR3 regions from RNA transcripts. TCR CDR3 regions were first amplified by RT-PCR with HTBI primers. TCRdb reanalysed the multiplex PCR reads using MiXCR and keeps one entry per CDR3 protein. The top ten hold about 14% of the sample, which has a few hundred thousand distinct CDR3 sequences, less than 15% seen once. Sequenced material: blood. The chain uses TRBV7-8 and TRBJ2-2, with 9 bases that match TRBD2. The sequence derives from a woman between 40 and 50 years old with Graves' hyperthyroidism that later progressed to Graves' ophthalmopathy. The CDR3 sequence is CASSFQMSGRYTGELFF. The CDR3 DNA reads as TGTGCCAGCAGCTTTCAGATGAGCGGGAGGTACACCGGGGAGCTGTTTTTT.